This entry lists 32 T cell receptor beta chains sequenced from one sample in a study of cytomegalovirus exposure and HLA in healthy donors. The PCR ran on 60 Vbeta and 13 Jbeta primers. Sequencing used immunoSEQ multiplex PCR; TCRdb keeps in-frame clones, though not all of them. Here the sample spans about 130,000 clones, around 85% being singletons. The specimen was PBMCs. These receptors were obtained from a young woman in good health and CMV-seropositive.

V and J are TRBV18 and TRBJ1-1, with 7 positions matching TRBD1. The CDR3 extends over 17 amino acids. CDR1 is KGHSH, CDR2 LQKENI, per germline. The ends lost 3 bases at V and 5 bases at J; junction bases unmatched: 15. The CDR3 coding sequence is TGTGCCAGCTCACCGACAGGGAAGGTCCCAAGAGGTACTGAAGCTTTCTTT. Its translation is CASSPTGKVPRGTEAFF.

The CDR3 is CASSWGQGASGGAFF. CDR3 nucleotides: TGTGCCAGCAGCTGGGGACAGGGGGCGTCGGGTGGAGCTTTCTTT. This rearrangement joins TRBV7-6 to TRBJ1-1; 12 positions match TRBD1. The CDR3 loop spans 15 amino acids. Looked up from germline, CDR1 is SGHVS and CDR2 is FNYEAQ. V lost 4 bases to trimming and J lost 10 bases; unmatched junction nucleotides: 10.

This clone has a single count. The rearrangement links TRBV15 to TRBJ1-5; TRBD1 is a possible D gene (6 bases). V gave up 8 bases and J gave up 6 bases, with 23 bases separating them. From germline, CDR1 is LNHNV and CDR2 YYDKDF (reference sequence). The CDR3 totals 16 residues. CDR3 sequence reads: CATSIPREGVGQPQHF. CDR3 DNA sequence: TGTGCCACCTCCATCCCTCGGGAGGGGGTGGGTCAGCCCCAGCATTTT.

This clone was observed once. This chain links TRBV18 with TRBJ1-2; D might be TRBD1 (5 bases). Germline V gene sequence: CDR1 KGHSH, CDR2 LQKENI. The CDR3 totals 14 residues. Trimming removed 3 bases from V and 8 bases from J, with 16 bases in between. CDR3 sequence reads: CASSPPLETEGYTF. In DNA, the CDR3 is TGTGCCAGCTCACCCCCCCTCGAGACAGAGGGCTACACCTTC.

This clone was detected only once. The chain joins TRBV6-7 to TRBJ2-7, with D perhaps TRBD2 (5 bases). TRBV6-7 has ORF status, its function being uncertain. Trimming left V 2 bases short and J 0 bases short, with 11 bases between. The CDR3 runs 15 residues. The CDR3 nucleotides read TGTGCCAGCAGTTACGAGGGATCAGACTCCTACGAGCAGTACTTC. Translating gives CASSYEGSDSYEQYF.

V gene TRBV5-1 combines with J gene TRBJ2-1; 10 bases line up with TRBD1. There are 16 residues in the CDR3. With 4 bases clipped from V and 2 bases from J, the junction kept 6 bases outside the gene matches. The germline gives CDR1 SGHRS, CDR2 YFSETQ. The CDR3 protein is CASSPGGTGAYNEQFF. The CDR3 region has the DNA TGCGCCAGCAGCCCCGGAGGGACAGGGGCCTACAATGAGCAGTTCTTC.

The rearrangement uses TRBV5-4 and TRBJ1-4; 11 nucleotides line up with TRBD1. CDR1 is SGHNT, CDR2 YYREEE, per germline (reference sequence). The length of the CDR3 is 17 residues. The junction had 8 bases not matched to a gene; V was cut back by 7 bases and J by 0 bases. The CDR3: CASRTGGEVATNEKLFF. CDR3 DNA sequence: TGTGCCAGCCGGACAGGGGGCGAGGTGGCAACTAATGAAAAACTGTTTTTT. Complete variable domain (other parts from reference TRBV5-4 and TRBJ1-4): ETGVTQSPTHLIKTRGQQVTLRCSSQSGHNTVSWYQQALGQGPQFIFQYYREEENGRGNFPPRFSGLQFPNYSSELNVNALELDDSALYLCASRTGGEVATNEKLFFGSGTQLSVL.

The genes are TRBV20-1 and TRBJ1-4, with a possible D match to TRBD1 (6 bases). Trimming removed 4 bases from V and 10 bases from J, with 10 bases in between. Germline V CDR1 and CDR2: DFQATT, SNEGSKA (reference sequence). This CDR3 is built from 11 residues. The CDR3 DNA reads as TGCAGTGCTATGGGGGGGCGAAAACTGTTTTTT. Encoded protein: CSAMGGRKLFF.

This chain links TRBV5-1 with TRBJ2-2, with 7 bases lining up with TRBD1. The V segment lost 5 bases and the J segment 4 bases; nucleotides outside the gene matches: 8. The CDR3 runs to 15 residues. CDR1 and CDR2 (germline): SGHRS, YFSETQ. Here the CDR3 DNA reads TGCGCCAGCAGACAATTGGGACAGCCCACCGGGGAGCTGTTTTTT. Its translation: CASRQLGQPTGELFF.

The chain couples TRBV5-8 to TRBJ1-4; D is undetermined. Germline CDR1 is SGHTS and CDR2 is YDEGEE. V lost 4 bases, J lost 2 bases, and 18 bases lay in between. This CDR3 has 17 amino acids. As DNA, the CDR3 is TGTGCCAGCAGCCCGGGCCTTGGAGGCGGGACTAATGAAAAACTGTTTTTT. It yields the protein CASSPGLGGGTNEKLFF. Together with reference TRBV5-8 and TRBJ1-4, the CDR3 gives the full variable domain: EAGVTQSPTHLIKTRGQQATLRCSPISGHTSVYWYQQALGLGLQFLLWYDEGEERNRGNFPPRFSGRQFPNYSSELNVNALELEDSALYLCASSPGLGGGTNEKLFFGSGTQLSVL.

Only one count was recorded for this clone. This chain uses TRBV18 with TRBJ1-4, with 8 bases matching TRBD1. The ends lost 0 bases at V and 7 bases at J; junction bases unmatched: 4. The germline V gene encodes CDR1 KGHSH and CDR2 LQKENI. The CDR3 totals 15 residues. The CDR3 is CASSPPQGAGEKLFF. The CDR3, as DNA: TGTGCCAGCTCACCACCCCAGGGGGCCGGTGAAAAACTGTTTTTT. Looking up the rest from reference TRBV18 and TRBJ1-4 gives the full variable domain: NAGVMQNPRHLVRRRGQEARLRCSPMKGHSHVYWYRQLPEEGLKFMVYLQKENIIDESGMPKERFSAEFPKEGPSILRIQQVVRGDSAAYFCASSPPQGAGEKLFFGSGTQLSVL.

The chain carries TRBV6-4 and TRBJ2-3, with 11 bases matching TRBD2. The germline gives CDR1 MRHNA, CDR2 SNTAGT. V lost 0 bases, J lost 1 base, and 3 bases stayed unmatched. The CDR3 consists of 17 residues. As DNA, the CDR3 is TGTGCCAGCAGTGACTCGGAGACTAGCGGGGGCACAGATACGCAGTATTTT. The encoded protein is CASSDSETSGGTDTQYF.

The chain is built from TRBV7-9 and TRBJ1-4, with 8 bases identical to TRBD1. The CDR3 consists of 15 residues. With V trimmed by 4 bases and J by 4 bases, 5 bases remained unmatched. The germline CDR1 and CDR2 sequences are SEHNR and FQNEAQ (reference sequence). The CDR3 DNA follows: TGTGCCAGCAGCTCGCTGACAGGGGTTAATGAAAAACTGTTTTTT. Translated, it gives CASSSLTGVNEKLFF.

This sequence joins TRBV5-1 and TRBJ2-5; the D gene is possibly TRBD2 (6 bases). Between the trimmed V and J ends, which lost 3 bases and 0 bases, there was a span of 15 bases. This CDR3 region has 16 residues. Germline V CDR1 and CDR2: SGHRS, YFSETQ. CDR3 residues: CASSSSGLAYQETQYF. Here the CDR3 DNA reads TGCGCCAGCAGCTCCTCGGGGCTAGCGTACCAAGAGACCCAGTACTTC.

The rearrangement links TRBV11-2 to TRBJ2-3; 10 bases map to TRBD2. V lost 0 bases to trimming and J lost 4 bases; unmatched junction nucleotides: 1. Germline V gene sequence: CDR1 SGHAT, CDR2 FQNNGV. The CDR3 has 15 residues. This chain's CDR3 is CASSLELAGPDTQYF. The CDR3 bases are TGTGCCAGCAGCTTAGAACTAGCGGGACCAGATACGCAGTATTTT.

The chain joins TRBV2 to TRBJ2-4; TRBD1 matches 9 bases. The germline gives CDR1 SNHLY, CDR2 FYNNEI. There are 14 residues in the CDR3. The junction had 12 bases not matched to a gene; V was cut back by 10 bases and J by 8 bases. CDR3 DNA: TGTGCCATCCGTGGGGACAGGGCAAAAGACATTCAGTACTTC. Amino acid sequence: CAIRGDRAKDIQYF.

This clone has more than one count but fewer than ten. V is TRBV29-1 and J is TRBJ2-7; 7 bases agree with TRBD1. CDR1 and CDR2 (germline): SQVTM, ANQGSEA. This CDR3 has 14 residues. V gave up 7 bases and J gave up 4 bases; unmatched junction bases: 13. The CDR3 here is CSGPARGGEYEQYF. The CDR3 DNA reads TGCAGCGGACCGGCGAGAGGGGGCGAGTACGAGCAGTACTTC.

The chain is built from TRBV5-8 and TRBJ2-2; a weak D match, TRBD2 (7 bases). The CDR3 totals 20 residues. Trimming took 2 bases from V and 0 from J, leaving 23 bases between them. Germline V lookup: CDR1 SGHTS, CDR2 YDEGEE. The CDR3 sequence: CASSFPGRGPSFANTGELFF. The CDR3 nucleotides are TGTGCCAGCAGCTTCCCCGGGCGGGGGCCTTCCTTCGCGAACACCGGGGAGCTGTTTTTT.

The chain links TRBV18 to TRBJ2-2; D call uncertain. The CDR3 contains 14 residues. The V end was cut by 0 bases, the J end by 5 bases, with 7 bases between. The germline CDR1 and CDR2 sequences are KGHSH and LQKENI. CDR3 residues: CASSPPAQTGELFF. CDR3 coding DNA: TGTGCCAGCTCACCACCGGCCCAGACCGGGGAGCTGTTTTTT.

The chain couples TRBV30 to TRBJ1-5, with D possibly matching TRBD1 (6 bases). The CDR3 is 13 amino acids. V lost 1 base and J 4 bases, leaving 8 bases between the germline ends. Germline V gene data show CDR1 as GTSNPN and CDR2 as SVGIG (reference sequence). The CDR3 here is CAWSEDSNQPQHF. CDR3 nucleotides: TGTGCCTGGAGTGAGGACAGTAATCAGCCCCAGCATTTT.

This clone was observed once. In nucleotides, the CDR3 is TGTGCCAGCAGCTTACAGGGCACGGGTAATGAAAAACTGTTTTTT. This encodes CASSLQGTGNEKLFF. The chain has TRBV11-2 and TRBJ1-4, with D perhaps TRBD1 (5 bases). The CDR3 spans 15 residues. Trimming shortened V by 2 bases and J by 4 bases, and 11 bases separated the two germline ends. Germline CDR1 is SGHAT and CDR2 is FQNNGV.

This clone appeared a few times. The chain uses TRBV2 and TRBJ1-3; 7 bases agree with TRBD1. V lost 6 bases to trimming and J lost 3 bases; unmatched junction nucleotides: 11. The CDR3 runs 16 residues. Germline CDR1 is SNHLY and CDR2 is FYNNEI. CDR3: CASRGTLDRVGNTIYF. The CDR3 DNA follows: TGTGCCAGCAGGGGAACCCTCGACAGGGTTGGAAACACCATATATTTT.

CDR3 protein: CASILSGWDEQFF. CDR3 coding DNA: TGTGCCAGCATTCTCAGCGGGTGGGATGAGCAGTTCTTC. The rearrangement links TRBV2 to TRBJ2-1, with a weak D call TRBD2 (6 bases). The CDR3 sequence is 13 residues long. V lost 7 bases to trimming and J lost 8 bases, with 15 bases between them. CDR1 and CDR2 (germline): SNHLY, FYNNEI.

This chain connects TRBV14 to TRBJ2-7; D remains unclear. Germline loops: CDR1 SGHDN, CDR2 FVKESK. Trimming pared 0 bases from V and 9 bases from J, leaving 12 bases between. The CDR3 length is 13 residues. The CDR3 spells CASSQDRNSRQYF. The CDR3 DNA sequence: TGTGCCAGCAGCCAAGATAGGAACAGTCGGCAGTACTTC.

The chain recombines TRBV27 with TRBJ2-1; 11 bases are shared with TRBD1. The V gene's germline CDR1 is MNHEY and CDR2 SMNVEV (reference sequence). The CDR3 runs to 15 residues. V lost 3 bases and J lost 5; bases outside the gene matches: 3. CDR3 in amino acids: CASSFPGQGDNEQFF. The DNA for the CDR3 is TGTGCCAGCAGTTTCCCGGGACAGGGGGACAATGAGCAGTTCTTC.

The CDR3 reads CAITPGGSENSPLHF. The CDR3 DNA follows: TGTGCCATTACCCCGGGGGGCTCGGAGAATTCACCCCTCCACTTT. The genes are TRBV10-3 and TRBJ1-6, with a tentative D call TRBD1 (6 bases). Germline V gene data show CDR1 as ENHRY and CDR2 as SYGVKD. The CDR3 is 15 amino acids. V was shortened by 9 bases and J by 7 bases, with 19 bases between the two germline ends.

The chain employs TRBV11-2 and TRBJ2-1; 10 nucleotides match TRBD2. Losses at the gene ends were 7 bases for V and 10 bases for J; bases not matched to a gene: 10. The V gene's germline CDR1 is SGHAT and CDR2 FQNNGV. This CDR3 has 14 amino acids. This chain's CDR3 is CASTAGAGGGEQFF. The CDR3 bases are TGTGCCAGCACCGCCGGAGCGGGAGGGGGAGAGCAGTTCTTC.

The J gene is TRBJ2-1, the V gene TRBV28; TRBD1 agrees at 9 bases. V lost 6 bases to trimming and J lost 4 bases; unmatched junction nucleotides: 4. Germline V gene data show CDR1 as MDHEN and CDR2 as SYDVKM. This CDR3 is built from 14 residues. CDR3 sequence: CASRPGTGYNEQFF. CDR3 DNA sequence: TGTGCCAGCAGGCCCGGGACAGGGTACAATGAGCAGTTCTTC.

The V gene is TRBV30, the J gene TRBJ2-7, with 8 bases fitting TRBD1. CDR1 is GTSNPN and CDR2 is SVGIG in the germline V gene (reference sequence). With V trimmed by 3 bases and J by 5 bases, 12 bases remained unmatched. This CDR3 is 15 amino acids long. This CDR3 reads CAWRPSDRGVHEQYF. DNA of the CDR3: TGTGCCTGGAGGCCCTCTGACAGGGGCGTCCACGAGCAGTACTTC.

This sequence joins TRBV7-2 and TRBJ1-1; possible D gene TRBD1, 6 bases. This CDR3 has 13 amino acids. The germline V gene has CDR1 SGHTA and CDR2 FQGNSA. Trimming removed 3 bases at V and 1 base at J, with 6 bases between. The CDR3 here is CASSLGQNTEAFF. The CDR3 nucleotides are TGTGCCAGCAGCTTGGGACAGAACACTGAAGCTTTCTTT. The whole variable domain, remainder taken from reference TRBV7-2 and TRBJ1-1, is GAGVSQSPSNKVTEKGKDVELRCDPISGHTALYWYRQSLGQGLEFLIYFQGNSAPDKSGLPSDRFSAERTGGSVSTLTIQRTQQEDSAVYLCASSLGQNTEAFFGQGTRLTVV.

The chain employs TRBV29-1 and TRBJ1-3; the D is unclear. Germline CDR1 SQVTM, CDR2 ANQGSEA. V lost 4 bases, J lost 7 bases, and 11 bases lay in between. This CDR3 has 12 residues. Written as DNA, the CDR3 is TGCAGCGTTGTGCCAGAGGCCAACACCATATATTTT. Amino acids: CSVVPEANTIYF.

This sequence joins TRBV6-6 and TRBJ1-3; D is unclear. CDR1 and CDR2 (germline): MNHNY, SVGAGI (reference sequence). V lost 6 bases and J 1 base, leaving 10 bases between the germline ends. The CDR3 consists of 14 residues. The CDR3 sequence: CASSTPRSGNTIYF. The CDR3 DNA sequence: TGTGCCAGCAGCACTCCGCGGTCTGGAAACACCATATATTTT.